Sequencing of this TCR beta chain was carried out in a study of cytomegalovirus exposure and HLA in healthy donors (dated by TCRdb to 2015 to 2018). About the investigation overall: The 550 to 750 repertoires of the first cohort and the 120 or so validation repertoires were produced on the same platform, according to a later analysis. Besides the first cohort of approximately 710 subjects, a separate validation cohort made up of 120 different subjects was used. The study was designed to test whether signatures of past pathogen exposure could be identified by cataloging public T cell receptors. The study combined high-throughput TCR immunosequencing, statistical association of individual TCRs with disease status, and machine learning to predict cytomegalovirus infection status. General conclusions and limits of the study: The validation cohort had no HLA typing available for a later analysis, so co-occurrence within that cohort was assessed over all 120 or so repertoires. In a later analysis, TCRs clustered in the first cohort were found to also tend to co-occur in the approximately 120 validation repertoires, with about 94% of cluster scores above 0. It was suggested by the authors that the approach could potentially be generalized to other disease states and immunological phenotypes. Across donors, most TCR sequences were observed very rarely, whereas some public TCRs were present in many individuals. The classifier was reported to diagnose cytomegalovirus status with high specificity and sensitivity in both the original cohort and the validation cohort. The study gave a list of about 150 TCR beta chains associated with cytomegalovirus. In vitro tests confirmed that three of the cytomegalovirus-associated TCR beta chains recognize cytomegalovirus antigens.

Of note for this clone: It lacks a known antigen. No per-base quality is available; no much larger clone lies one base away.

Libraries came from the immunoSEQ multiplex PCR assay. The paper's data handling went like this. A statistical classification framework was developed to diagnose cytomegalovirus status using the catalog of TCR beta chain sequences. TCRdb mirrors the immuneACCESS table, restricted to in-frame sequences. Some clones are absent from its copies; in checked studies, under half trace to an unresolved V gene, and the reason for the others is unknown. V, J and clone size derive from that table, while D and trimming were established from the DNA sequence. Within this sample are 65,000 to 95,000 clones, with over 85% of them counted one time only. Jointly, the top ten make up approximately 3.8% of the sample. Separate from the roughly 700-subject first cohort, the validation cohort of around 130 subjects was the group to which the donors belonged. Sample: PBMCs. The receptor was isolated from a woman aged 30 to 39 in good health and CMV-seronegative.

The DNA sequence reads TGTGCCAGCAGCTCACAGGGTAACACTGAAGCTTTCTTT. Its protein product is CASSSQGNTEAFF. The sequence links TRBV7-9 to TRBJ1-1, and possibly TRBD1, on 6 matching bases. CDR1 and CDR2 are read off the germline V gene (reference sequence) as SEHNR and FQNEAQ. V loses 4 bases of germline sequence and J loses 2 bases, and the interval between the two ends is 8 bases. From cysteine to phenylalanine, the CDR3 is 13 amino acids long. Only CDR3 DNA is held: 39 bases, read in frame from base 1.